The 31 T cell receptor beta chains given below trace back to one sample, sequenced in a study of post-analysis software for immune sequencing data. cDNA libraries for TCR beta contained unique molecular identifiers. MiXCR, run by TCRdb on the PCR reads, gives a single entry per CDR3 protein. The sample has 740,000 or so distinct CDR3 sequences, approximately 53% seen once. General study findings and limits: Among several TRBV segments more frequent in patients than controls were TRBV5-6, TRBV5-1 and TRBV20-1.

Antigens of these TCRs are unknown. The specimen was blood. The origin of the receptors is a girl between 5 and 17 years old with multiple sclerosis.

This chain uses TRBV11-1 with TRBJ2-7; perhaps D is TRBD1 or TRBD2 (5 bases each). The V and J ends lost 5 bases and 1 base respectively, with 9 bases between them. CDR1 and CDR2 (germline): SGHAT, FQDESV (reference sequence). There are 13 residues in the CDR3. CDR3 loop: CASSRRESYEQYF. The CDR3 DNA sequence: TGTGCCAGCAGCCGCAGGGAGTCCTACGAGCAGTACTTC.

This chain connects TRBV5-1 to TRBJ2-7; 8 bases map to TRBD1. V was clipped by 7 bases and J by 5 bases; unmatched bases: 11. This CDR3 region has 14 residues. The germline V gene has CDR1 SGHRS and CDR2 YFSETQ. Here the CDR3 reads CASGYAGGLDEQYF. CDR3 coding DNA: TGCGCCAGCGGCTACGCAGGGGGCCTGGACGAGCAGTACTTC. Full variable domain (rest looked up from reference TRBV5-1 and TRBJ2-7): KAGVTQTPRYLIKTRGQQVTLSCSPISGHRSVSWYQQTPGQGLQFLFEYFSETQRNKGNFPGRFSGRQFSNSRSEMNVSTLELGDSALYLCASGYAGGLDEQYFGPGTRLTVT.

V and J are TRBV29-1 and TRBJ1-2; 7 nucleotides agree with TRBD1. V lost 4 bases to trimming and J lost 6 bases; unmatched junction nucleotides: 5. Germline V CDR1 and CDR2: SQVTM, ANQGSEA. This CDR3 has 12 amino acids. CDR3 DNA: TGCAGCGTTGCGGGACAGTATCATGGCTACACCTTC. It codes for CSVAGQYHGYTF.

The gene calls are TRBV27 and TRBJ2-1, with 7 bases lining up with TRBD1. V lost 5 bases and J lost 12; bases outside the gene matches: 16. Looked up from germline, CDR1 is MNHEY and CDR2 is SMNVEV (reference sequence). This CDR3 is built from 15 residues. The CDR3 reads CASSRLGTELAGQFF. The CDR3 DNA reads TGTGCCAGCAGTAGACTCGGGACAGAGCTTGCTGGGCAGTTCTTC.

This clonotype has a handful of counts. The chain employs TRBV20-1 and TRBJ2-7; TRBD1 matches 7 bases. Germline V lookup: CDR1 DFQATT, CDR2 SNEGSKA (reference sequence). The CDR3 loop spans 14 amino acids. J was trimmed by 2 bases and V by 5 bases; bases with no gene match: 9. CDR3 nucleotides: TGCAGTGCTGGATCGACAGGGCGCCCCTACGAGCAGTACTTC. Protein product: CSAGSTGRPYEQYF.

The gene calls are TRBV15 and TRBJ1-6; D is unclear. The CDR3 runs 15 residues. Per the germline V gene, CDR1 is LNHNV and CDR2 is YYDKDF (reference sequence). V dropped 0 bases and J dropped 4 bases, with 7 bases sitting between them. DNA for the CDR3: TGTGCCACCAGCAGAGATCCGGGGTATAATTCACCCCTCCACTTT. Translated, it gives CATSRDPGYNSPLHF.

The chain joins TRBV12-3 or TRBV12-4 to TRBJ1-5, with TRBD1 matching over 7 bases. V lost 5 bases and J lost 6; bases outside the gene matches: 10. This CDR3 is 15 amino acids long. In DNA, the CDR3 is TGTGCCAGCAGTCCTACGACAGGGTTGGGTCAGCCCCAGCATTTT. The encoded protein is CASSPTTGLGQPQHF.

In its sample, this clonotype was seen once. The CDR3 protein is CASTNGGGLDTEAFF. The CDR3 DNA reads as TGTGCCAGCACCAACGGCGGGGGGTTGGACACTGAAGCTTTCTTT. The chain joins TRBV27 to TRBJ1-1; a weak D match, TRBD1 (5 bases). The CDR3 loop spans 15 amino acids. Germline lookup yields CDR1 MNHEY and CDR2 SMNVEV (reference sequence). Trimming left V 7 bases short and J 3 bases short, with 18 bases between.

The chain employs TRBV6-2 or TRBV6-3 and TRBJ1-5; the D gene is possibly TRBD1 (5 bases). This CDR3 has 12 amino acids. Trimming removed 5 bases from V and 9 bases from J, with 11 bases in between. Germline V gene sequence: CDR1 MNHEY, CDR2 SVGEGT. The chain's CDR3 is CASSPPGGPQHF. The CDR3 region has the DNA TGTGCCAGCAGTCCTCCGGGGGGGCCCCAGCATTTT.

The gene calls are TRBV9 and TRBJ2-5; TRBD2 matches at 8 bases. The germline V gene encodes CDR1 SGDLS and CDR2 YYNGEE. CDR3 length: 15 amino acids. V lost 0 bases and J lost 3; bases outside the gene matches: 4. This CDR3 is CASSVDGLAKETQYF. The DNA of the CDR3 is TGTGCCAGCAGCGTAGATGGACTAGCCAAAGAGACCCAGTACTTC.

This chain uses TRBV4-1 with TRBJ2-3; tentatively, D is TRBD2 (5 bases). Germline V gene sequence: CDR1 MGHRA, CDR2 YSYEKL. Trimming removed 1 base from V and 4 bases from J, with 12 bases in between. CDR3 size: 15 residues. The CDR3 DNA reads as TGCGCCAGCAGCCAAGCGGGATATCCGGCAGATACGCAGTATTTT. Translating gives CASSQAGYPADTQYF.

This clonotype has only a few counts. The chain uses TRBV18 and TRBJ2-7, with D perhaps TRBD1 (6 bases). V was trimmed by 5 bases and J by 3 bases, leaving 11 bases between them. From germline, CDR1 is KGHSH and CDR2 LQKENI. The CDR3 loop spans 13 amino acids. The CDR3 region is CASSSQQGYEQYF. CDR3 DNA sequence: TGTGCCAGCTCATCCCAACAGGGCTACGAGCAGTACTTC.

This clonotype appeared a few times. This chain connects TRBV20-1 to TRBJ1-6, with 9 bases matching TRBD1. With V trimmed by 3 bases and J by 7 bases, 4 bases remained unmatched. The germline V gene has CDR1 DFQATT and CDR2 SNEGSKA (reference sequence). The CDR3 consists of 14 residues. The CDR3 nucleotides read TGCAGTGCTAGGAAGGGGACAGGGAATTCACCCCTCCACTTT. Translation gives CSARKGTGNSPLHF.

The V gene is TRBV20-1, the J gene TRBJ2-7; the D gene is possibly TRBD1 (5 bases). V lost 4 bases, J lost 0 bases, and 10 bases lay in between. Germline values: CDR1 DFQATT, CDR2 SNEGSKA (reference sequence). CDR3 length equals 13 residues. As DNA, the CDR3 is TGCAGTGCTACGACAGTTAGCTCCTACGAGCAGTACTTC. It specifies CSATTVSSYEQYF.

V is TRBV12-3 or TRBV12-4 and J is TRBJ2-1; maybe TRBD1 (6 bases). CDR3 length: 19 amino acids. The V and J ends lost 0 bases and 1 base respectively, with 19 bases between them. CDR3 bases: TGTGCCAGCAGTTTAGCGGGGTTCGCGCAGGGGATATCCTACAATGAGCAGTTCTTC. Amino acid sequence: CASSLAGFAQGISYNEQFF.

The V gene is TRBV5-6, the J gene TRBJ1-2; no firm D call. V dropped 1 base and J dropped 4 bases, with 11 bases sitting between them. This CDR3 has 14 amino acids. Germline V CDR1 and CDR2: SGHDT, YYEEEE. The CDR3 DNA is TGTGCCAGCAGCTTGCCGGACGGCTTCTATGGCTACACCTTC. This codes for CASSLPDGFYGYTF.

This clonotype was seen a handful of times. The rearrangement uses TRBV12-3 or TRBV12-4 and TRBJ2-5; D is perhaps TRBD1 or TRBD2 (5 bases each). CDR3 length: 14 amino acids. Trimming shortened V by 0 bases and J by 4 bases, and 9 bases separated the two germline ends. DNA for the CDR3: TGTGCCAGCAGTTTAGCGGCAGGGAGAGAGACCCAGTACTTC. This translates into CASSLAAGRETQYF.

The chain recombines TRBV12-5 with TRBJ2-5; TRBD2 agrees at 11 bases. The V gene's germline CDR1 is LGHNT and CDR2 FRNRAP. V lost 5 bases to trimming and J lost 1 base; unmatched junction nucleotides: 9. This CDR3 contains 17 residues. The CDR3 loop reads CASGQSSSGRSQETQYF. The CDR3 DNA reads TGTGCTAGTGGTCAGTCCTCTAGCGGGAGGTCCCAAGAGACCCAGTACTTC.

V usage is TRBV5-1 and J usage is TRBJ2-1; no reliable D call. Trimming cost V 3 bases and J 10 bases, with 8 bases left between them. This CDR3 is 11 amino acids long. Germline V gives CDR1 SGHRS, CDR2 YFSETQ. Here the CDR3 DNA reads TGCGCCAGCAGCTCACAATACGAGCAGTTCTTC. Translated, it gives CASSSQYEQFF.

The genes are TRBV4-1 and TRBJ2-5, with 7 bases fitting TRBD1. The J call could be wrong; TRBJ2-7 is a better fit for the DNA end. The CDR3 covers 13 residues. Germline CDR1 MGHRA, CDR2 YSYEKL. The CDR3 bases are TGCGCCAGCAGCCAATACAGGGGCGACGAGCAGTACTTC. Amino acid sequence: CASSQYRGDEQYF.

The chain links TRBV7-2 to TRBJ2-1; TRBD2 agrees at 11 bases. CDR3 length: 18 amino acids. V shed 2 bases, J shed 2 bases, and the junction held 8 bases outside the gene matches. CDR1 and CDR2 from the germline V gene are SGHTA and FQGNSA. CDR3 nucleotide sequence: TGTGCCAGCAGCTTATCTACTAGCGGGAGTATCGCCTACAATGAGCAGTTCTTC. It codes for CASSLSTSGSIAYNEQFF. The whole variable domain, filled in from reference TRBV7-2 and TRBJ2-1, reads GAGVSQSPSNKVTEKGKDVELRCDPISGHTALYWYRQSLGQGLEFLIYFQGNSAPDKSGLPSDRFSAERTGGSVSTLTIQRTQQEDSAVYLCASSLSTSGSIAYNEQFFGPGTRLTVL.

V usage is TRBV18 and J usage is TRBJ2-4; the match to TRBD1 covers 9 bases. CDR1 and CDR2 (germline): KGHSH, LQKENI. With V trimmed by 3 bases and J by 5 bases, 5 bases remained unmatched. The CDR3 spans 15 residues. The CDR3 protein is CASSPRDRVQNIQYF. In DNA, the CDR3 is TGTGCCAGCTCACCCCGGGACAGGGTCCAAAACATTCAGTACTTC.

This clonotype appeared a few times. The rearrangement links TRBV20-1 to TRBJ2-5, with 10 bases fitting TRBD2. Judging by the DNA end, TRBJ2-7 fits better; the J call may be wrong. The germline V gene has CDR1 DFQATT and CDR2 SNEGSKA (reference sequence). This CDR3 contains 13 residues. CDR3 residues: CSAPLAGADEQYF. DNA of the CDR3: TGCAGTGCTCCTCTAGCGGGGGCCGACGAGCAGTACTTC.

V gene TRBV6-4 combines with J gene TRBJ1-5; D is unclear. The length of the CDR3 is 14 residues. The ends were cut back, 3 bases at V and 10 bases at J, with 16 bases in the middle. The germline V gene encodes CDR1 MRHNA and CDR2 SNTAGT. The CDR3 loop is CASSDTADALPQHF. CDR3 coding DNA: TGTGCCAGCAGTGATACGGCGGACGCTCTTCCCCAGCATTTT.

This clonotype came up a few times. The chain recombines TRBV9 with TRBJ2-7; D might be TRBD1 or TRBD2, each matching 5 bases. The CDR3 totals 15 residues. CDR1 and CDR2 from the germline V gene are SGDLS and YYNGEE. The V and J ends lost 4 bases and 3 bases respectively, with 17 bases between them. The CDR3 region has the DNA TGTGCCAGCAGCCCCAACCCAGGGACCATCTACGAGCAGTACTTC. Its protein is CASSPNPGTIYEQYF.

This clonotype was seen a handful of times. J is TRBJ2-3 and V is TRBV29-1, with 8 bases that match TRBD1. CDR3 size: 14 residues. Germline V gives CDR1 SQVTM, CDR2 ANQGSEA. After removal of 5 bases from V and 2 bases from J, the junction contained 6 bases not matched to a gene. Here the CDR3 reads CSVQTGVITDTQYF. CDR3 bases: TGCAGCGTTCAGACAGGGGTGATCACAGATACGCAGTATTTT.

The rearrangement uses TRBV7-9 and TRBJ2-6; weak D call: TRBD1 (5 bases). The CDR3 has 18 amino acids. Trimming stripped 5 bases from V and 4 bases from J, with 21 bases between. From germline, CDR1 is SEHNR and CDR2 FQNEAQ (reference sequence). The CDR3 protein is CASSPEQASPRGANVLTF. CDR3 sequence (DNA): TGTGCCAGCAGCCCCGAACAGGCCTCCCCGAGAGGGGCCAACGTCCTGACTTTC.

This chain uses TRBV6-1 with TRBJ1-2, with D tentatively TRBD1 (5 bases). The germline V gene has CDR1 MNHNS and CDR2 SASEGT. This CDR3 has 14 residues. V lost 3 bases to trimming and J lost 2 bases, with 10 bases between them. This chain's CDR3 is CASSDAGTNYGYTF. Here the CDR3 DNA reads TGTGCCAGCAGTGATGCAGGGACCAACTATGGCTACACCTTC.

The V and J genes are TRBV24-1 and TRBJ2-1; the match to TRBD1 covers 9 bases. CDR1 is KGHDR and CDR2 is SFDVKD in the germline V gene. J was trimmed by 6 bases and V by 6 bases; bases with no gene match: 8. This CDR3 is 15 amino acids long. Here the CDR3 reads CATSSGQGTLNEQFF. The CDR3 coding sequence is TGTGCCACCAGTTCCGGACAGGGGACTCTCAATGAGCAGTTCTTC.

CDR3 sequence (DNA): TGCAGCGTTGACGGGGTACTAGCGGGAGTATTAGAGCAGTTCTTC. The encoded protein is CSVDGVLAGVLEQFF. The chain couples TRBV29-1 to TRBJ2-1; 11 positions match TRBD2. The length of the CDR3 is 15 residues. Germline loops: CDR1 SQVTM, CDR2 ANQGSEA. J lost 10 bases, V lost 3 bases, and 11 bases had no gene match.

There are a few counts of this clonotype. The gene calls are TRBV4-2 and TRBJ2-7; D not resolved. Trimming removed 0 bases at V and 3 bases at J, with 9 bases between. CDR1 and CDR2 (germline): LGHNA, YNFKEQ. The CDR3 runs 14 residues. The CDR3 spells CASSQDRRGYEQYF. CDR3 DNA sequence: TGTGCCAGCAGCCAAGATAGGAGAGGCTACGAGCAGTACTTC.